This TCR beta chain was found in a study of vaccination and CD4 T cells after COVID-19. As for the study in general: Cellular stimulation was performed using overlapping spike peptides derived from SARS-CoV-2, HCoV-NL63, HCoV-OC43 and HCoV-229E.

With regard to this clonotype: Its antigen is as yet unknown.

Whole-study results and caveats: 304 of 307 vaccine-specific clones from convalescent patients were spike mono-reactive.

The V and J ends lost 6 bases and 4 bases respectively, with 12 bases between them. Germline CDR1 reads ENHRY; CDR2 reads SYGVKD. This CDR3 is built from 13 residues. Treatment of the sample: approximately nine-day PBMC culture with coronavirus spike peptide pools or control peptides (ViraFEST assay). CD4+ T-cell collection from the unexposed donor predated the COVID-19 pandemic (2011-2018). At days 3 and 7, half the medium was exchanged for fresh IL-2 medium. Sequencing of DNA taken from cultured CD4+ T cells relied on the Oncomine TCR Beta short-read assay. From the PCR reads, TCRdb called clonotypes with MiXCR, one entry per CDR3 protein. The table has fewer than 7,500 distinct CDR3 sequences, 70% to 85% seen once.

Sequences were obtained from CD4+ T cells from blood, cultured in vitro. The sequence came from a human donor in good health. V gene TRBV10-3 combines with J gene TRBJ1-2; a weak D match, TRBD1 (5 bases). The CDR3 loop reads CAIRTGRTYGYTF. The CDR3 nucleotides are TGTGCCATCAGAACGGGACGGACCTATGGCTACACCTTC.